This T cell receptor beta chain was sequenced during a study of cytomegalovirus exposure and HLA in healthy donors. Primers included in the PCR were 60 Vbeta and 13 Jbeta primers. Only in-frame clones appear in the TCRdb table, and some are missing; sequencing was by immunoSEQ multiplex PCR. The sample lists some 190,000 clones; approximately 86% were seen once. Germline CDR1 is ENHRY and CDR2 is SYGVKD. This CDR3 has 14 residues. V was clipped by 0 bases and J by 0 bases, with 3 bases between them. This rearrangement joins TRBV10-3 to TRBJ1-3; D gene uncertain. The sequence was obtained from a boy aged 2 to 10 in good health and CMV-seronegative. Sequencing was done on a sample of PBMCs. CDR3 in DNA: TGTGCCATCAGTGAGTCACTCTCTGGAAACACCATATATTTT. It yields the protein CAISESLSGNTIYF.